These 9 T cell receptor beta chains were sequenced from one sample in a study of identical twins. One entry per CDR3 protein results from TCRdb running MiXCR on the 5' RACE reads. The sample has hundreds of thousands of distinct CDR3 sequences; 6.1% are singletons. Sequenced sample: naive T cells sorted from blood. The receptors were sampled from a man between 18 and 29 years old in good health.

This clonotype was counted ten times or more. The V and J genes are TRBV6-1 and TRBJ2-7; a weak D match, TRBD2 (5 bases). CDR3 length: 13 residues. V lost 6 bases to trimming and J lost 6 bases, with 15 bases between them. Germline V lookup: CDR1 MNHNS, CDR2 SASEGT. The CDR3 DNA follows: TGTGCCAGCAGCGAGGGCAGTTTGATCGAGCAGTACGTC. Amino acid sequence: CASSEGSLIEQYV.

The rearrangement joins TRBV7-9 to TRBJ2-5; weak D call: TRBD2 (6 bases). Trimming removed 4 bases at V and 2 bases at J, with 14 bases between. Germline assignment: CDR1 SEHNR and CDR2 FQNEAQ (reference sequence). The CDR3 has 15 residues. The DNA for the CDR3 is TGTGCCAGCAGCTCCAGCTCCGGGGGACAAGAGACCCAGTACTTC. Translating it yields CASSSSSGGQETQYF.

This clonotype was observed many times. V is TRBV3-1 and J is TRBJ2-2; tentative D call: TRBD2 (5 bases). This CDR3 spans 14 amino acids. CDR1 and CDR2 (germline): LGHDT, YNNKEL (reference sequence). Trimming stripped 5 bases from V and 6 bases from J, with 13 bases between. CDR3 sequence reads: CASSNISGSGELFF. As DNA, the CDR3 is TGTGCCAGCAGCAATATTTCGGGATCCGGGGAGCTGTTTTTT. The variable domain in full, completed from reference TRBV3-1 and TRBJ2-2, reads DTAVSQTPKYLVTQMGNDKSIKCEQNLGHDTMYWYKQDSKKFLKIMFSYNNKELIINETVPNRFSPKSPDKAHLNLHINSLELGDSAVYFCASSNISGSGELFFGEGSRLTVL.

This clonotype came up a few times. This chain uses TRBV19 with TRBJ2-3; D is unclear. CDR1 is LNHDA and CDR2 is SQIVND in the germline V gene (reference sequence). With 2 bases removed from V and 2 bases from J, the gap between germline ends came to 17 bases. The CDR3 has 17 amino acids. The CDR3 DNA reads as TGTGCCAGTAGTATAATTTCGTTCGGGCGTTTCACAGATACGCAGTATTTT. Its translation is CASSIISFGRFTDTQYF. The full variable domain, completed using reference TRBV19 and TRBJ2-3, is DGGITQSPKYLFRKEGQNVTLSCEQNLNHDAMYWYRQDPGQGLRLIYYSQIVNDFQKGDIAEGYSVSREKKESFPLTVTSAQKNPTAFYLCASSIISFGRFTDTQYFGPGTRLTVL.

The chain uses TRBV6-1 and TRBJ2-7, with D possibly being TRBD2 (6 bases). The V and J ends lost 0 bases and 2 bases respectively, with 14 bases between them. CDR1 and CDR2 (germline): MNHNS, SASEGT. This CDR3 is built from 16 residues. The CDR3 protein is CASSEAQAGRAYEQYF. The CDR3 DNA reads TGTGCCAGCAGTGAAGCGCAAGCGGGTCGGGCCTACGAGCAGTACTTC.

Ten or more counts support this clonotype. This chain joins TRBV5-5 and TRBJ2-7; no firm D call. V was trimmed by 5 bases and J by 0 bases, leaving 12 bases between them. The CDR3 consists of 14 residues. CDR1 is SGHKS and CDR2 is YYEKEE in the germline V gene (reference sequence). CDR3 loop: CASRNSGGSYEQYV. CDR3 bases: TGTGCCAGCAGGAATTCGGGTGGCTCCTACGAGCAGTACGTC.

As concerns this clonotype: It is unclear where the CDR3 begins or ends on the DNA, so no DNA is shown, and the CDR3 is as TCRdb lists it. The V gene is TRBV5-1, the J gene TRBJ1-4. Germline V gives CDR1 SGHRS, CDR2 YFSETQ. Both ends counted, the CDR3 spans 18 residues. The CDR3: CASSFNLGDLQLMKNCFF.

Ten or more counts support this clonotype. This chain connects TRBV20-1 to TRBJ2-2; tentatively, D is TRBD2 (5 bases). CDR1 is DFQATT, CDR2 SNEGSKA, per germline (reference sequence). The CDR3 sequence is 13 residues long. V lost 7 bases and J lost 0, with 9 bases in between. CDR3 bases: TGCAGTGGCCTAGCCCCGAACACCGGGGAGCTGTTTTTT. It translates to CSGLAPNTGELFF.

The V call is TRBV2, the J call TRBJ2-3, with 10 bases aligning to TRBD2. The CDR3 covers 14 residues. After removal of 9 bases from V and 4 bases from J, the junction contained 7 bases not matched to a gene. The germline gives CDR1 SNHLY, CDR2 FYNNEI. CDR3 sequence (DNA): TGTGCCAGGTCGGGAGCGGGAGGGGCAGATACGCAGTATTTT. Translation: CARSGAGGADTQYF.